The 20 T cell receptor beta chains in this list originate from one sample, sequenced in a study of blood T cell repertoires in COVID-19. Repertoires were generated with immunoSEQ multiplex PCR, while TCRdb's copy carries only in-frame clones and drops some. The sample consists of a few hundred thousand clones, 65% to 85% of them appearing once. The sample consisted of PBMCs or T cells enriched from blood (not recorded which). The receptor source for this set is a man aged 50 or older who had recovered from COVID-19.

The chain carries TRBV18 and TRBJ2-3, with 9 nucleotides matching TRBD2. The trim removed 6 bases at V and 0 bases at J, leaving 4 bases unmatched. CDR1 and CDR2 (germline): KGHSH, LQKENI. This CDR3 has 15 amino acids. The CDR3: CASSPREGSTDTQYF. The CDR3 DNA reads TGTGCCAGCTCCCCGCGGGAGGGAAGCACAGATACGCAGTATTTT. The full variable domain, completed using reference TRBV18 and TRBJ2-3, is NAGVMQNPRHLVRRRGQEARLRCSPMKGHSHVYWYRQLPEEGLKFMVYLQKENIIDESGMPKERFSAEFPKEGPSILRIQQVVRGDSAAYFCASSPREGSTDTQYFGPGTRLTVL.

The chain is built from TRBV7-2 and TRBJ2-1, with 12 nucleotides matching TRBD2. The length of the CDR3 is 19 residues. V gave up 1 base and J gave up 3 bases; unmatched junction bases: 10. Germline CDR1 and CDR2: SGHTA and FQGNSA. In DNA, the CDR3 is TGTGCCAGCAGCTTAGTGGCACTAGCGGGAGGCCTCAACTACAATGAGCAGTTCTTC. This translates into CASSLVALAGGLNYNEQFF.

CDR3 bases: TGTGCCAGCGGCTCGGGTAACTATGGCTACACCTTC. Translated: CASGSGNYGYTF. The V gene is TRBV6-6, the J gene TRBJ1-2; no clear D. The germline gives CDR1 MNHNY, CDR2 SVGAGI (reference sequence). This CDR3 comprises 12 residues. The V gene lost 8 bases and the J gene lost 1 base, with 8 bases spanning the gap.

The J gene is TRBJ1-2, the V gene TRBV11-3; 8 bases align to TRBD1. The CDR3 is 14 amino acids. The trim removed 5 bases at V and 4 bases at J, leaving 6 bases unmatched. The V gene's germline CDR1 is SGHNT and CDR2 YENEEA. The DNA of the CDR3 is TGTGCCAGCAGCGTAGGAACAGGGGGCTATGGCTACACCTTC. Its translation: CASSVGTGGYGYTF. Full variable domain (missing parts from reference TRBV11-3 and TRBJ1-2): EAGVVQSPRYKIIEKKQPVAFWCNPISGHNTLYWYLQNLGQGPELLIRYENEEAVDDSQLPKDRFSAERLKGVDSTLKIQPAELGDSAVYLCASSVGTGGYGYTFGSGTRLTVV.

The gene calls are TRBV5-4 and TRBJ1-1; D unclear. The CDR3 extends over 14 amino acids. CDR1 and CDR2 (germline): SGHNT, YYREEE (reference sequence). The V end was cut by 3 bases, the J end by 1 base, with 10 bases between. CDR3 nucleotide sequence: TGTGCCAGCAGCTCAACCCACGGGAACACTGAAGCTTTCTTT. Protein sequence: CASSSTHGNTEAFF.

CDR3 loop: CASSQDTLAGGAETQYF. As DNA, the CDR3 is TGTGCCAGCAGCCAAGATACACTAGCGGGAGGCGCGGAGACCCAGTACTTC. The chain is built from TRBV4-2 and TRBJ2-5, with 12 positions matching TRBD2. The CDR3 runs to 17 residues. Germline loops: CDR1 LGHNA, CDR2 YNFKEQ. V gave up 0 bases and J gave up 5 bases; unmatched junction bases: 7.

This clone appeared a few times. This chain joins TRBV7-3 and TRBJ1-1; TRBD1 might be the D (5 bases). Trimming shortened V by 0 bases and J by 4 bases, and 12 bases separated the two germline ends. This CDR3 spans 15 amino acids. The V gene's germline CDR1 is SGHTA and CDR2 FQGTGA. The CDR3 spells CASSLTPGGGTEAFF. The CDR3 DNA reads as TGTGCCAGCAGCTTAACCCCCGGGGGGGGCACTGAAGCTTTCTTT. Supplemented by reference TRBV7-3 and TRBJ1-1, the full variable domain reads GAGVSQTPSNKVTEKGKYVELRCDPISGHTALYWYRQSLGQGPEFLIYFQGTGAADDSGLPNDRFFAVRPEGSVSTLKIQRTERGDSAVYLCASSLTPGGGTEAFFGQGTRLTVV.

The chain has TRBV27 and TRBJ1-1, with D possibly matching TRBD1 (6 bases). CDR1 is MNHEY and CDR2 is SMNVEV in the germline V gene (reference sequence). This CDR3 has 15 amino acids. Trimming shortened V by 2 bases and J by 0 bases, and 10 bases separated the two germline ends. The CDR3: CASSLGWGLNTEAFF. In DNA, the CDR3 is TGTGCCAGCAGTTTAGGTTGGGGGCTGAACACTGAAGCTTTCTTT.

This sequence joins TRBV2 and TRBJ2-7, with 13 nucleotides matching TRBD2. With 5 bases clipped from V and 4 bases from J, the junction kept 2 bases outside the gene matches. This CDR3 has 14 amino acids. Germline CDR1 is SNHLY and CDR2 is FYNNEI. CDR3 nucleotide sequence: TGTGCCAGCAGTTGGGGACTAGCGGGGTACGAGCAGTACTTC. Translated: CASSWGLAGYEQYF.

The chain combines TRBV10-3 with TRBJ1-4, with D unclear. Looked up from germline, CDR1 is ENHRY and CDR2 is SYGVKD. V lost 0 bases, J lost 5 bases, and 10 bases lay in between. This CDR3 comprises 15 residues. The CDR3: CAISESGRLNEKLFF. In DNA, the CDR3 is TGTGCCATCAGTGAGTCGGGCAGGCTCAATGAAAAACTGTTTTTT.

V is TRBV27 and J is TRBJ1-5; D is unclear. V dropped 6 bases and J dropped 7 bases, with 13 bases sitting between them. The CDR3 loop spans 13 amino acids. The germline V gene encodes CDR1 MNHEY and CDR2 SMNVEV (reference sequence). CDR3 amino acids: CASRVRAGQPQHF. DNA for the CDR3: TGTGCCAGCAGGGTGAGGGCAGGCCAGCCCCAGCATTTT.

The chain combines TRBV19 with TRBJ1-1, with 8 bases matching TRBD1. The ends lost 5 bases at V and 4 bases at J; junction bases unmatched: 6. Germline loops: CDR1 LNHDA, CDR2 SQIVND (reference sequence). This CDR3 is 14 amino acids long. The CDR3 protein is CASSSDRVVTEAFF. CDR3 bases: TGTGCCAGTAGTTCGGACAGGGTTGTCACTGAAGCTTTCTTT.

This clone showed up just once. The genes are TRBV12-5 and TRBJ2-3, with 7 bases that match TRBD1. The germline CDR1 and CDR2 sequences are LGHNT and FRNRAP. The CDR3 is 16 residues long. V lost 7 bases to trimming and J lost 3 bases; unmatched junction nucleotides: 13. The CDR3 is CASAPLTGLRTDTQYF. CDR3 DNA: TGTGCTAGTGCCCCTTTGACAGGGCTTAGGACAGATACGCAGTATTTT.

The J gene is TRBJ2-7, the V gene TRBV10-3, with D tentatively TRBD1 (6 bases). The CDR3 totals 14 residues. Germline V gene data show CDR1 as ENHRY and CDR2 as SYGVKD. The germline V and J ends were trimmed by 2 bases and 8 bases, with 16 bases remaining between them. As DNA, the CDR3 is TGTGCCATCAGTGAGACAAACAGGGCGGGTCAGCAGTACTTC. Its protein product is CAISETNRAGQQYF.

V is TRBV19 and J is TRBJ2-7; D uncertain. The CDR3 extends over 14 amino acids. Per germline, CDR1 LNHDA and CDR2 SQIVND (reference sequence). Deletions cut 5 bases from V and 1 base from J, with 12 bases between. DNA of the CDR3: TGTGCCAGTAGTCCCCCCACTGCATCCTACGAGCAGTACTTC. It is translated as CASSPPTASYEQYF.

This CDR3 reads CASSDRGNTEAFF. The CDR3 region has the DNA TGTGCCAGCAGCGACAGGGGGAACACTGAAGCTTTCTTT. The rearrangement uses TRBV11-3 and TRBJ1-1, with 8 bases aligning to TRBD1. Trimming took 5 bases from V and 1 from J; bases not matched to a gene: 0. The CDR3 extends over 13 amino acids. The germline V gene encodes CDR1 SGHNT and CDR2 YENEEA.

The chain is built from TRBV5-1 and TRBJ2-2; D possibly corresponds to TRBD2 (6 bases). Germline CDR1 is SGHRS and CDR2 is YFSETQ. This CDR3 spans 15 amino acids. Deletions cut 4 bases from V and 0 bases from J, with 10 bases between. The CDR3, as DNA: TGCGCCAGCAGCGCGGGACGGGCGAACACCGGGGAGCTGTTTTTT. This codes for CASSAGRANTGELFF.

This sequence joins TRBV5-5 and TRBJ2-5, with D possibly being TRBD2 (5 bases). Looked up from germline, CDR1 is SGHKS and CDR2 is YYEKEE (reference sequence). Between the trimmed V and J ends, which lost 4 bases and 4 bases, there was a span of 8 bases. The CDR3 covers 12 residues. The chain's CDR3 is CASSHRGETQYF. CDR3 DNA sequence: TGTGCCAGCAGCCACCGGGGAGAGACCCAGTACTTC.

This clone was picked up a small number of times. The rearrangement joins TRBV5-1 to TRBJ1-6; D unclear. Germline CDR1 is SGHRS and CDR2 is YFSETQ. The CDR3 totals 14 residues. V was trimmed by 3 bases and J by 10 bases, leaving 14 bases between them. The CDR3 loop reads CASSSSGVESPLHF. In DNA form, the CDR3 reads TGCGCCAGCAGCTCGTCCGGGGTAGAATCACCCCTCCACTTT.

This chain links TRBV4-3 with TRBJ1-2; the match to TRBD1 covers 9 bases. V was pared by 1 base and J by 2 bases, with 5 bases of the junction left unmatched. CDR1 and CDR2 (germline): LGHNA, YSLEER. The CDR3 consists of 16 residues. For the CDR3, the DNA is TGCGCCAGCAGCCAAGCGTACAGGGGGCCAAACTATGGCTACACCTTC. It yields the protein CASSQAYRGPNYGYTF.